This is a list of T cell receptor beta chains from one sample in a study of cytomegalovirus exposure and HLA in healthy donors. Assay: immunoSEQ multiplex PCR; the TCRdb copy retains only in-frame clones and omits some. The table has 45,000 to 65,000 clones, 89% seen once. Sequenced sample: PBMCs. Every receptor here comes from a woman between 18 and 29 years old in good health and CMV-seronegative. Both conserved end residues are trimmed from each CDR3. Each record gives: V gene, CDR3 length, clone size, CDR3 protein. Some rows have no size entry. The others give once, few or many, or a class for an expanded clone.

V: TRBV5-6; length: 12; size: -; CDR3: ASSLGQGSSPLH
V: TRBV9; length: 15; size: -; CDR3: ASSEGAGNQKNTEAF
V: TRBV5-1; length: 13; size: -; CDR3: ASSLATGKPYEQY
V: TRBV27; length: 13; size: -; CDR3: ASSTGGLAGVEQY
V: TRBV5-1; length: 14; size: -; CDR3: ASSPGLADSYNEQF
V: TRBV2; length: 11; size: -; CDR3: ASSDEHNYGYT
V: TRBV6-5; length: 9; size: -; CDR3: ASSGRAEAF
V: TRBV28; length: 13; size: -; CDR3: ASSSGTAYSYEQY
V: TRBV6-6; length: 13; size: -; CDR3: ASSMTIPNTGELF
V: TRBV4-1; length: 13; size: -; CDR3: ASSPWTSGLDEQF
V: TRBV7-6; length: 15; size: -; CDR3: ASSLATAVSGANVLT
V: TRBV5-6; length: 11; size: -; CDR3: ASNRQGRGEAF
V: TRBV5-6; length: 15; size: -; CDR3: ASSFRPGQGALEKLF
V: TRBV5-4; length: 14; size: -; CDR3: ASSLGPGLAENEQF
V: TRBV2; length: 11; size: -; CDR3: ASSGGRNTEAF
V: TRBV28; length: 13; size: -; CDR3: ASSPRQGSNQPQH
V: TRBV7-9; length: 10; size: -; CDR3: ASSLPNSEQY
V: TRBV13; length: 14; size: few; CDR3: ASSRTLGVRNIAAF
V: TRBV6-1; length: 10; size: -; CDR3: ASIGSPYEQY
V: TRBV13; length: 12; size: -; CDR3: ASSVGQATYGYT